A selection of T cell receptor beta chains follows, all from one sample in a study of human T cells and chemical hapten exposure. TCRdb processed the RACE reads anew with MiXCR; each CDR3 protein has one entry. The repertoire has approximately 97,000 distinct CDR3 sequences, approximately 10% of them found once; the top ten carry 3.2%. The material sequenced was whole blood, taken in connection with sensitization to the hapten diphenylcyclopropenone (DPC). These receptors originate from a woman aged 40 to 50 with alopecia areata. Some clones in this sample may be carry-over from other donors' samples. The CDR3 runs from the conserved cysteine through the conserved F or W. Fields, in order: V gene, J gene, CDR3 protein.

TRBV7-2,TRBJ1-1,CASSKGTGMNTEAFF
TRBV7-2,TRBJ2-3,CASSLTGTPGPYF
TRBV25-1,TRBJ2-2,CASSGITTGELFF
TRBV28,TRBJ2-7,CASSLYGISYEQYF
TRBV29-1,TRBJ2-1,CSVATADRGRVNEQFF
TRBV20-1,TRBJ2-5,CSADVGGIGETQYF
TRBV6-5,TRBJ2-5,CASSYSVRGLQETQYF
TRBV5-1,TRBJ2-3,CASSLREDLTDTQYF
TRBV9,TRBJ2-7,CASSVGGGPYEQYF
TRBV6-2/TRBV6-3,TRBJ2-7,CASGWTVSYEQYF
TRBV14,TRBJ1-3,CASSRTGNTIYF
TRBV3-1,TRBJ2-1,CASSQAIPGLAVGPSSYNEQFF
TRBV18,TRBJ1-1,CASHRTGGIGTEAFF
TRBV5-8,TRBJ1-5,CASRLEGTGSTGQPQHF
TRBV7-9,TRBJ1-2,CASSPRTGAYTF
TRBV28,TRBJ1-2,CASSLGGQGSYGYTF
TRBV20-1,TRBJ2-4,CSARDTLAKNIQYF
TRBV27,TRBJ2-1,CASQTGGEQFF
TRBV6-5,TRBJ2-2,CASRERGQGAGELFF
TRBV20-1,TRBJ2-3,CSAREGLGDTDTQYF
TRBV28,TRBJ2-3,CASSVLLALGGDTQYF
TRBV11-3,TRBJ1-2,CASSLAPGGYGYTF
TRBV4-2,TRBJ1-2,CASSYGQGVDGYTF
TRBV6-2/TRBV6-3,TRBJ2-5,CASSFVSRIGTQYF
TRBV4-1,TRBJ1-5,CASSQGTGATNQPQHF
TRBV7-3,TRBJ2-6,CASSPTRGAGANVLTF
TRBV7-2,TRBJ1-1,CASSLAGSAEAFF
TRBV18,TRBJ1-6,CASSPDSSNSPLHF
TRBV6-5,TRBJ2-1,CASTKVDRQFF